These 14 T cell receptor beta chains share one sample of origin, sequenced in a study of blood T cell repertoires in COVID-19 (dated by TCRdb to the early 2020s). Receptor amplification or capture employed the immunoSEQ multiplex PCR assay. TCRdb limited this immuneACCESS table to in-frame rearrangements with V and J called. A share of clones is missing; checked studies link under half to unresolved V genes, and the rest is unexplained. Here the sample has some 290,000 clones; 86% occur a single time. Of the sample, 3.6% is held by the ten largest clones. Material: peripheral blood. The receptors stem from a young man with active or convalescent COVID-19.

This clone was picked up a small number of times. The chain is built from TRBV12-2 and TRBJ1-4. TRBV12-2 is deemed a pseudogene. The CDR3 is 15 amino acids. The CDR3 reads CASRPSLGVDEKLFF. The CDR3 DNA is TGTGCAAGTCGCCCATCCCTGGGAGTGGATGAAAAACTGTTTTTT.

The J gene is TRBJ2-5, the V gene TRBV3-1 (or the pseudogene TRBV3-2); 7 nucleotides agree with TRBD1. V lost 4 bases, J lost 3 bases, and 5 bases stayed unmatched. In germline, CDR1 is LGHDT, CDR2 YNNKEL (reference sequence). This CDR3 region has 14 residues. For the CDR3, the DNA is TGTGCCAGCAGCCCGTATCAGGGGGAAGAGACCCAGTACTTC. Its translation: CASSPYQGEETQYF.

The V and J genes are TRBV6-5 and TRBJ1-1; 8 nucleotides match TRBD1. This CDR3 comprises 12 residues. V was clipped by 11 bases and J by 5 bases; unmatched bases: 7. The germline gives CDR1 MNHEY, CDR2 SVGAGI. As DNA, the CDR3 is TGTGCCGGTCAGGGGGCTTATACTGAAGCTTTCTTT. Amino acids: CAGQGAYTEAFF.

This chain connects TRBV2 to TRBJ2-7; perhaps TRBD1 as D (6 bases). CDR3 length: 12 residues. Germline V gene data show CDR1 as SNHLY and CDR2 as FYNNEI. The ends were cut back, 8 bases at V and 2 bases at J, with 10 bases in the middle. CDR3 sequence reads: CASRAGAYEQYF. The CDR3 DNA follows: TGTGCCAGCCGTGCAGGGGCCTACGAGCAGTACTTC. Full variable domain (missing parts from reference TRBV2 and TRBJ2-7): EPEVTQTPSHQVTQMGQEVILRCVPISNHLYFYWYRQILGQKVEFLVSFYNNEISEKSEIFDDQFSVERPDGSNFTLKIRSTKLEDSAMYFCASRAGAYEQYFGPGTRLTVT.

The rearrangement uses TRBV28 and TRBJ2-7; 10 nucleotides line up with TRBD1. This CDR3 has 14 residues. V dropped 5 bases and J dropped 6; count of bases not matched to a gene: 7. Germline V gene data show CDR1 as MDHEN and CDR2 as SYDVKM. The CDR3 DNA follows: TGTGCCAGCAGTCCCGTGGACAGGGGGGGCGAGCAGTACTTC. It translates to CASSPVDRGGEQYF.

This sequence joins TRBV4-1 and TRBJ2-1, with D perhaps TRBD2 (6 bases). This CDR3 is built from 16 residues. CDR1 is MGHRA and CDR2 is YSYEKL in the germline V gene. Trimming shortened V by 3 bases and J by 6 bases, and 18 bases separated the two germline ends. The CDR3 is CASSHPAGTGGNEQFF. The CDR3 DNA is TGCGCCAGCAGCCACCCTGCCGGGACTGGGGGCAATGAGCAGTTCTTC.

The chain employs TRBV5-1 and TRBJ2-3; D unresolved. The germline CDR1 and CDR2 sequences are SGHRS and YFSETQ. The length of the CDR3 is 13 residues. V shed 0 bases and J shed 3 bases, with 5 bases lying between them. Here the CDR3 reads CASSLGPTDTQYF. The CDR3 DNA follows: TGCGCCAGCAGCTTGGGGCCTACAGATACGCAGTATTTT.

This clone was seen a single time. The chain couples TRBV3-1 (or the pseudogene TRBV3-2) to TRBJ2-7; no firm D call. V was trimmed by 0 bases and J by 0 bases, leaving 6 bases between them. The CDR3 runs to 14 residues. CDR1 and CDR2 (germline): LGHDT, YNNKEL (reference sequence). The CDR3, as DNA: TGTGCCAGCAGCCAAGAAAGCTACTCCTACGAGCAGTACTTC. This encodes CASSQESYSYEQYF.

The chain combines TRBV3-1 (or the pseudogene TRBV3-2) with TRBJ2-7; no definite D call. The V gene's germline CDR1 is LGHDT and CDR2 YNNKEL (reference sequence). V was shortened by 0 bases and J by 7 bases, with 13 bases between the two germline ends. This CDR3 region has 14 residues. As DNA, the CDR3 is TGTGCCAGCAGCCAAGACACGGGTCCGTGGGAGCAGTACTTC. Translating gives CASSQDTGPWEQYF.

V usage is TRBV24-1 and J usage is TRBJ1-3; D may be TRBD1 (6 bases). The V and J ends lost 4 bases and 8 bases respectively, with 11 bases between them. Germline assignment: CDR1 KGHDR and CDR2 SFDVKD. CDR3 length equals 13 residues. The CDR3: CATSDSTGDTIYF. CDR3 DNA sequence: TGTGCCACCAGTGACTCGACAGGCGACACCATATATTTT.

This clone was found once. The rearrangement joins TRBV30 to TRBJ1-1; D remains ambiguous. The V and J ends lost 5 bases and 4 bases respectively, with 8 bases between them. The germline V gene encodes CDR1 GTSNPN and CDR2 SVGIG (reference sequence). The CDR3 consists of 11 residues. Here the CDR3 reads CAWAPGTEAFF. CDR3 bases: TGTGCCTGGGCCCCGGGCACTGAAGCTTTCTTT.

This rearrangement joins TRBV2 to TRBJ1-2; 7 positions agree with TRBD1. This CDR3 region has 15 residues. Germline CDR1 is SNHLY and CDR2 is FYNNEI. J lost 4 bases, V lost 6 bases, and 11 bases had no gene match. The CDR3 is CASSTTTGIFYGYTF. CDR3 in DNA: TGTGCCAGCAGCACCACGACAGGGATTTTCTATGGCTACACCTTC.

V usage is TRBV19 and J usage is TRBJ1-5; D may be TRBD1 (6 bases). The CDR3 extends over 14 amino acids. Germline CDR1 reads LNHDA; CDR2 reads SQIVND (reference sequence). V lost 8 bases to trimming and J lost 6 bases, with 17 bases between them. The CDR3 DNA reads TGTGCCAGTGGGACCAAACAGGGTCTTCAGCCCCAGCATTTT. Translated, it gives CASGTKQGLQPQHF.

This chain joins TRBV19 and TRBJ1-5; D perhaps matches TRBD1 (5 bases). V was pared by 1 base and J by 3 bases, with 7 bases between. Germline CDR1 LNHDA, CDR2 SQIVND (reference sequence). This CDR3 has 14 residues. The CDR3 region is CASSIGRANQPQHF. The CDR3 DNA reads as TGTGCCAGTAGTATAGGCAGGGCCAATCAGCCCCAGCATTTT.